This T cell receptor (beta chain) emerged from a study of CD8 T cells in ankylosing spondylitis. Study observations and caveats: Clones linked to disease were reported to show significant enrichment in matched ankylosing spondylitis synovial fluid. The study identified a TCR beta motif of under ten highly homologous variants that appeared characteristic of ankylosing spondylitis blood. Reactive arthritis synovial fluid and blood were previously reported to contain some motif variants.

CDR3 length equals 14 residues. Trimming removed 6 bases at V and 5 bases at J, with 16 bases between. CDR1 and CDR2 (germline): SGHAT, FQNNGV. Preparation of TCR beta libraries was done by quantitative 5'-RACE with molecular barcodes. TCRdb re-called the 5' RACE reads with MiXCR, one entry per CDR3 protein. The sample lists fewer than 500,000 distinct CDR3 sequences, 25% to 30% occurring once. This clonotype appeared a few times. Its antigen is not known. The chain employs TRBV11-2 and TRBJ2-5, with no clear D. This receptor was identified in a male donor with ankylosing spondylitis. The sequenced sample consisted of blood, either unsorted or a sorted T cell fraction (not recorded which). The CDR3 reads CASRWGTGVETQYF. CDR3 sequence (DNA): TGTGCCAGCAGATGGGGTACGGGTGTTGAGACCCAGTACTTC.